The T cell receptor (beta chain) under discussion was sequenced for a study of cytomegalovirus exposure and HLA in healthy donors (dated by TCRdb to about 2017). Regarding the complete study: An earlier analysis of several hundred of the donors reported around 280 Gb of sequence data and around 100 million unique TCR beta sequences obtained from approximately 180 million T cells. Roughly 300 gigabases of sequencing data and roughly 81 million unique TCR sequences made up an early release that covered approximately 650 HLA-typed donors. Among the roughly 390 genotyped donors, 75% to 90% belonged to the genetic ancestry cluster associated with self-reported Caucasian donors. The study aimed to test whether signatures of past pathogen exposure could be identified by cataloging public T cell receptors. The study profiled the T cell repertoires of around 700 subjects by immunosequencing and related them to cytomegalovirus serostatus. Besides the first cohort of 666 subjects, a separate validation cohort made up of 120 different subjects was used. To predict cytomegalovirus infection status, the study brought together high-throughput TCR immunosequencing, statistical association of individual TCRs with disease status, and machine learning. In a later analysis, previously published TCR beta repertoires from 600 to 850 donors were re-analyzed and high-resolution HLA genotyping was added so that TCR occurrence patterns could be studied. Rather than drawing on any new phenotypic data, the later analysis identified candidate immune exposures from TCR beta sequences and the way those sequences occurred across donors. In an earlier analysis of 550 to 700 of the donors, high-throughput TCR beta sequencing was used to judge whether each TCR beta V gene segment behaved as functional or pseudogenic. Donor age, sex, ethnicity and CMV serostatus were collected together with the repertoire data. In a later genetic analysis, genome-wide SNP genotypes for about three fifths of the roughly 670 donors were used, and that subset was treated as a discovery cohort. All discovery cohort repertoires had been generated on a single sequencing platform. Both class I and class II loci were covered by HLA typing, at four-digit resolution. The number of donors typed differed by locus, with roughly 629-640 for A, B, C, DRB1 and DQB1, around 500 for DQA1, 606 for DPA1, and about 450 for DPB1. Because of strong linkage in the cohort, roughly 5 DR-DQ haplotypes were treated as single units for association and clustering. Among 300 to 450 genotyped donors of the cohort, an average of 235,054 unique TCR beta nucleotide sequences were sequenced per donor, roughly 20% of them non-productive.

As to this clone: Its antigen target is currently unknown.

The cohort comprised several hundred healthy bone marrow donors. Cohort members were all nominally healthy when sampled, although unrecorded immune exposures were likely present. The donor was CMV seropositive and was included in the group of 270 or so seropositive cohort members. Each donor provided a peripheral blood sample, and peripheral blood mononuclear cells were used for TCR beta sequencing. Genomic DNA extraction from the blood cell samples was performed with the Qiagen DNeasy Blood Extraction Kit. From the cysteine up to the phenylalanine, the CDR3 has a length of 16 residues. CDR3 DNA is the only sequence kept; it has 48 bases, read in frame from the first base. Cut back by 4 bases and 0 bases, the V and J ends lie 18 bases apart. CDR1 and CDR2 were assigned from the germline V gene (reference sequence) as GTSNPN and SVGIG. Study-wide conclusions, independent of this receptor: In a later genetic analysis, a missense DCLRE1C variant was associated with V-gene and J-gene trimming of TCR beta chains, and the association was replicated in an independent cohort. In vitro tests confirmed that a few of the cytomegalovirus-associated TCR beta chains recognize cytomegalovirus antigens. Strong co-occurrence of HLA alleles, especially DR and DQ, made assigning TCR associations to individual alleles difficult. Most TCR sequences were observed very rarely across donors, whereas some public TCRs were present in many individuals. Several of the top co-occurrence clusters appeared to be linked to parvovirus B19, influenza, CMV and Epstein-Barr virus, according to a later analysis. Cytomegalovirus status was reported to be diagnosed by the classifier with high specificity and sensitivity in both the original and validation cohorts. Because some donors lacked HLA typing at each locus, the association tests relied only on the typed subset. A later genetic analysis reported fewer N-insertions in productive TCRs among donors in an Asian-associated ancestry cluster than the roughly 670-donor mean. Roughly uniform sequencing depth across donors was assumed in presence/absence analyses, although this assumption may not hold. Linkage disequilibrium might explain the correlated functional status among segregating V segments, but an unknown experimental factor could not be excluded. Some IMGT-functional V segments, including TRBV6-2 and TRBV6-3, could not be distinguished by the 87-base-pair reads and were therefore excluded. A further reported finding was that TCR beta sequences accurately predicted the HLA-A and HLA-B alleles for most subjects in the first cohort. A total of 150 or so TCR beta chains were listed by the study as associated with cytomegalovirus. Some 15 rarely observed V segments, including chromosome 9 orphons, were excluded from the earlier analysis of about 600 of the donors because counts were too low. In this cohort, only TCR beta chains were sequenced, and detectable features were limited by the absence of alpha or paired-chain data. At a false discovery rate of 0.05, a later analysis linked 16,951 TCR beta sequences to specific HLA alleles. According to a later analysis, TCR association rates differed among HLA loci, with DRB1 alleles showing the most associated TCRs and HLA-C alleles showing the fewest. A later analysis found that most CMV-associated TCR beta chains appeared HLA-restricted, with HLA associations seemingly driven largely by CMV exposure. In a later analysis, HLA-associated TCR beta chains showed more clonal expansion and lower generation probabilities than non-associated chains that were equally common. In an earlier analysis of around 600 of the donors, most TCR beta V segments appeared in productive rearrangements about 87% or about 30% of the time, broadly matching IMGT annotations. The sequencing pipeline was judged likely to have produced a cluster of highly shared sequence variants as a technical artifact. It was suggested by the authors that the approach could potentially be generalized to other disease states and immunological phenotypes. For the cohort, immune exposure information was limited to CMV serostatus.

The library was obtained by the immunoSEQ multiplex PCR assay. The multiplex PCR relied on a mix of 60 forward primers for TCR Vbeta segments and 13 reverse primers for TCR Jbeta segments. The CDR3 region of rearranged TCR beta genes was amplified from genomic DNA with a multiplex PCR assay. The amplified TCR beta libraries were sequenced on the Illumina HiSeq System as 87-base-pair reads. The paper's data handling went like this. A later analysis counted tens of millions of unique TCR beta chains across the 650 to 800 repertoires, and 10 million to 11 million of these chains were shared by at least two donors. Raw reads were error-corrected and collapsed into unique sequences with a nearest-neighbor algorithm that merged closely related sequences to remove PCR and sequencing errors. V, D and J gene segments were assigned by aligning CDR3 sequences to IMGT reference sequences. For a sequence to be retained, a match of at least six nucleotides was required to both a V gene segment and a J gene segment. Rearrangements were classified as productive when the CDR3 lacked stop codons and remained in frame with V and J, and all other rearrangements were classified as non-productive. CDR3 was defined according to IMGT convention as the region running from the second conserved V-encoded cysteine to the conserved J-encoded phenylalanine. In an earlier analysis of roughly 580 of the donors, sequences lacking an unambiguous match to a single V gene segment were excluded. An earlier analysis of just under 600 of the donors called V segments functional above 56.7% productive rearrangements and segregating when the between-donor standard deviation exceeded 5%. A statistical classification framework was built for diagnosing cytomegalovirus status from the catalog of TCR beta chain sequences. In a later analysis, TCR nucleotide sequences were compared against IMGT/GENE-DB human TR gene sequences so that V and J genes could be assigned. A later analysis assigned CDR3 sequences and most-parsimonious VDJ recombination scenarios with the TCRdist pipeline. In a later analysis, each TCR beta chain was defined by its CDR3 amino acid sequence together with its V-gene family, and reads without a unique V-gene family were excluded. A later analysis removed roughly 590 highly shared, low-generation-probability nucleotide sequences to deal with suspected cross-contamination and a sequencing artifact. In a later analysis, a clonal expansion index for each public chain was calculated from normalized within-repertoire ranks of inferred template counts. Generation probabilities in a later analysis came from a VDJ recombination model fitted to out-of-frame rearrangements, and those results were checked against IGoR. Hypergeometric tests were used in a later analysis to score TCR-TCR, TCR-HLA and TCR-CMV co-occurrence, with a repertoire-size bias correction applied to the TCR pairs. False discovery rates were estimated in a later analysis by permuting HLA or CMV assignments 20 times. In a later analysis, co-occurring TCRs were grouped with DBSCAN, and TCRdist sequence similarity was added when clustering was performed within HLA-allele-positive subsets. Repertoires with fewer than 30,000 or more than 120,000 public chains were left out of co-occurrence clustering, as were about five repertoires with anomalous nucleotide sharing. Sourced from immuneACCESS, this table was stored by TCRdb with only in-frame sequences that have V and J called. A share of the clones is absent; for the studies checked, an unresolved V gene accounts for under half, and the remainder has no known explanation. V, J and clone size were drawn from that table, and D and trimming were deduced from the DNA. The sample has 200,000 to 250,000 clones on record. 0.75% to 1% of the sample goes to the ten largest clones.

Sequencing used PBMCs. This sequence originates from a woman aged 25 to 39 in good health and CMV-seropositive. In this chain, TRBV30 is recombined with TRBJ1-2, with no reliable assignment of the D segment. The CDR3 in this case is CAWNGETDETNYGYTF. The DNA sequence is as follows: TGTGCCTGGAATGGAGAGACGGATGAGACTAACTATGGCTACACCTTC.